The source of this T cell receptor beta chain is a study of T cells in women clearing cervical HPV infection. With V trimmed by 2 bases and J by 4 bases, 6 bases remained unmatched. The CDR3 loop spans 16 amino acids. CDR1 GTSNPN and CDR2 SVGIG come from the germline V gene (reference sequence). General study points: CIN3+ cases had significantly higher TCR richness than controls; evenness did not differ. Richness plus V gene abundances separated cases from controls with AUC about 0.87.

Dot-blot hybridization genotyped cervical HPV amplified with MY09/MY11 PCR. Generated by immunoSEQ multiplex PCR, the TCRdb table keeps only in-frame clones and is missing some. This sample's table has approximately 35,000 clones. Note on this clone: Its target is unknown. The missing CDR3 end, 3 residues past where the read stops, is filled in from the germline J gene.

The TCR comes from a woman aged 18-69 years with a cervical HPV16 infection that either progressed to CIN3+ or cleared (not recorded which). Sequences were obtained from blood buffy coat. The chain recombines TRBV30 with TRBJ2-7; the match to TRBD2 covers 15 bases. The CDR3 DNA, read in part, is TGTGCCTGGAGTATCCCCGGGACTAGCGGGGGGTACGAG. Protein: CAWSIPGTSGGYE. The CDR3 reads in full as CAWSIPGTSGGYEQYF.